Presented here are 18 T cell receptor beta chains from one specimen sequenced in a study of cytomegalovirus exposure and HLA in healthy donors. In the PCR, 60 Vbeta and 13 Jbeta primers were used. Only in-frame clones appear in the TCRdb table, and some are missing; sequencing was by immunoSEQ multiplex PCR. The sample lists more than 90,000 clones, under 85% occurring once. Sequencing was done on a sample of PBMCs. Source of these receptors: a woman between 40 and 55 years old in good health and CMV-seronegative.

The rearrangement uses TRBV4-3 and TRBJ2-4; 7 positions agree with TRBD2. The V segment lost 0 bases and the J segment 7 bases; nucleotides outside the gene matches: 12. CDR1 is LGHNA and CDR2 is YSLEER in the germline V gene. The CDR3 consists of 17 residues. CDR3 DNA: TGCGCCAGCAGCCAAGATAGTACGGGCGGGAGTATGAACATTCAGTACTTC. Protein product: CASSQDSTGGSMNIQYF.

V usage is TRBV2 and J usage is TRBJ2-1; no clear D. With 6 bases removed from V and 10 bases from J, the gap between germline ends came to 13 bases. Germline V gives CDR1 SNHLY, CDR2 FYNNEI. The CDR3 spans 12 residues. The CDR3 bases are TGTGCCAGCAGGGAGACTTCCTTAGAGCAGTTCTTC. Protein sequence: CASRETSLEQFF.

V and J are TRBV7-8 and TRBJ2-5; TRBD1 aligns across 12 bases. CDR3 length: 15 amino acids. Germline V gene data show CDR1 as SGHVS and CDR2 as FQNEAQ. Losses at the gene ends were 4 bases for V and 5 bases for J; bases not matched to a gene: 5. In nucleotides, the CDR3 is TGTGCCAGCAGCTCCAGGGACAGGGGGCGGGAGACCCAGTACTTC. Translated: CASSSRDRGRETQYF.

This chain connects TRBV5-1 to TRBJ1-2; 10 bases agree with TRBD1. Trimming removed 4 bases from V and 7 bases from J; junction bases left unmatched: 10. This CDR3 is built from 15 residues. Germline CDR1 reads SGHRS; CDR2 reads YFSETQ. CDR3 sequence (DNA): TGCGCCAGCAGCGTGACCGACAGGGGGCCGATTGGCTACACCTTC. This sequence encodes CASSVTDRGPIGYTF.

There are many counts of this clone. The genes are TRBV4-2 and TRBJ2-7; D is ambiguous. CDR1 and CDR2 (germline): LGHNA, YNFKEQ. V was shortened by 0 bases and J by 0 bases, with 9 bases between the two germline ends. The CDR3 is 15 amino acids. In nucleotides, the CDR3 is TGTGCCAGCAGCCAAGAAAACCTGAGCTCCTACGAGCAGTACTTC. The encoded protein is CASSQENLSSYEQYF.

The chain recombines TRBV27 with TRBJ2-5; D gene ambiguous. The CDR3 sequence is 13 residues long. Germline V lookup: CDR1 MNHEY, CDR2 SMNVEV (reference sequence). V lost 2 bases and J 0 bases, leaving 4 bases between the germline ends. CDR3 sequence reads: CASSLRYQETQYF. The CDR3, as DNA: TGTGCCAGCAGTTTACGGTACCAAGAGACCCAGTACTTC.

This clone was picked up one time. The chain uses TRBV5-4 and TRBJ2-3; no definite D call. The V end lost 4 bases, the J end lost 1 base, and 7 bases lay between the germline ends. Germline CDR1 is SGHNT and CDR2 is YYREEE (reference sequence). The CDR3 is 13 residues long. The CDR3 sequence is CASSAERTDTQYF. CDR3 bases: TGTGCCAGCAGCGCCGAGCGCACAGATACGCAGTATTTT.

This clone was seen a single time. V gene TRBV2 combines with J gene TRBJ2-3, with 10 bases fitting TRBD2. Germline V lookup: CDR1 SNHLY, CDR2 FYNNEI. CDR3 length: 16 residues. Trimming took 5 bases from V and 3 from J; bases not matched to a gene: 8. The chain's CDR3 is CASSLSSGSKTDTQYF. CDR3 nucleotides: TGTGCCAGCAGTCTTTCTAGCGGGAGTAAAACAGATACGCAGTATTTT.

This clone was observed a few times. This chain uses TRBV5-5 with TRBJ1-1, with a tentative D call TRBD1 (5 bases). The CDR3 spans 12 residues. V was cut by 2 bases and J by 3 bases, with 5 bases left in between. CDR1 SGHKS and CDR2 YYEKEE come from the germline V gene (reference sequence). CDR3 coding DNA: TGTGCCAGCAGCTTAGGGGACACTGAAGCTTTCTTT. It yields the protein CASSLGDTEAFF.

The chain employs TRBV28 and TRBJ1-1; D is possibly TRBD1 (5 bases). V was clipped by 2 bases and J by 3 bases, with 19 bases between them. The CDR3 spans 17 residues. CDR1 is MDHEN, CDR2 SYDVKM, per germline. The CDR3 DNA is TGTGCCAGCAGTTTAGGGGATTTTTTGGGGGGGTACACTGAAGCTTTCTTT. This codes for CASSLGDFLGGYTEAFF.

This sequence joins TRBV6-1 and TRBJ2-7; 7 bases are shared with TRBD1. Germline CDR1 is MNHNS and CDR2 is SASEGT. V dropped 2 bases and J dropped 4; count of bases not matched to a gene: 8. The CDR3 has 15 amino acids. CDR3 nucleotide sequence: TGTGCCAGCAGTGAACCCCCGACAGGGAAATACGAGCAGTACTTC. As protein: CASSEPPTGKYEQYF.

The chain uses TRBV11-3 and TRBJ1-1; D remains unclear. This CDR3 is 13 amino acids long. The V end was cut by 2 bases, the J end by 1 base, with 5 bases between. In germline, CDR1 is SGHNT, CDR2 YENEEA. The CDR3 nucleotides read TGTGCCAGCAGCTTACGGGGGAACACTGAAGCTTTCTTT. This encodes CASSLRGNTEAFF.

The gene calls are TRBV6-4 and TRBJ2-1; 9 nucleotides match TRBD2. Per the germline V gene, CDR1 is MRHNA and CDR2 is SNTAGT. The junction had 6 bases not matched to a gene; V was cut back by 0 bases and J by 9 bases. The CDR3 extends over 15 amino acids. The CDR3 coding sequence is TGTGCCAGCAGTGACTCGAACCTAGCGGGGAGTGAGCAGTTCTTC. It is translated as CASSDSNLAGSEQFF.

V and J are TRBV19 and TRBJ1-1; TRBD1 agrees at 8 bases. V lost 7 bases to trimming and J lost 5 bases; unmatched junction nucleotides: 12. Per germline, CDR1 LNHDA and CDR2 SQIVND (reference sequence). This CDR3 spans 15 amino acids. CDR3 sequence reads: CASNLMAGTGTEAFF. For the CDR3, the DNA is TGTGCCAGTAACCTTATGGCAGGGACAGGAACTGAAGCTTTCTTT.

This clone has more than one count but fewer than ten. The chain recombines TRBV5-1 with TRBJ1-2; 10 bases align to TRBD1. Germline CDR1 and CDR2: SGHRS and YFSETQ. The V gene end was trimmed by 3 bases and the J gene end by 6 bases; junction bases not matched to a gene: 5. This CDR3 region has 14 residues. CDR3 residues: CASSWATGGNGYTF. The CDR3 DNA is TGCGCCAGCAGCTGGGCGACAGGGGGCAATGGCTACACCTTC.

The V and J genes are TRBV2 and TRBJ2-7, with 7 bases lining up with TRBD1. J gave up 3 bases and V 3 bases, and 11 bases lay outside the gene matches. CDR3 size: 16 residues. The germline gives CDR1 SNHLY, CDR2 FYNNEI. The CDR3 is CASSDPRGGQLYEQYF. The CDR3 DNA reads TGTGCCAGCAGTGACCCACGAGGGGGACAGCTCTACGAGCAGTACTTC.

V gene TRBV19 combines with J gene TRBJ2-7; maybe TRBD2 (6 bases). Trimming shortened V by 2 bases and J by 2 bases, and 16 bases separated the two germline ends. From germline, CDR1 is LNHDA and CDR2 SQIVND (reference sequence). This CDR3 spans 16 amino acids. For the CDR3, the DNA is TGTGCCAGTAGTATAAGGGGAGGTGTTCTTACCTACGAGCAGTACTTC. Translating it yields CASSIRGGVLTYEQYF.

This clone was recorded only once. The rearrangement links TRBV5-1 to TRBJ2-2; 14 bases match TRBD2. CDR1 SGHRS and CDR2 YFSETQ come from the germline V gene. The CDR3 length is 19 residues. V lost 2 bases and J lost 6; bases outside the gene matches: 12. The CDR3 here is CASSLGTSGSPSYAGELFF. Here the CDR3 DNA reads TGCGCCAGCAGCTTAGGGACTAGCGGGAGCCCCAGTTACGCCGGGGAGCTGTTTTTT. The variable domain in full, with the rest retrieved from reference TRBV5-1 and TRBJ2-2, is KAGVTQTPRYLIKTRGQQVTLSCSPISGHRSVSWYQQTPGQGLQFLFEYFSETQRNKGNFPGRFSGRQFSNSRSEMNVSTLELGDSALYLCASSLGTSGSPSYAGELFFGEGSRLTVL.